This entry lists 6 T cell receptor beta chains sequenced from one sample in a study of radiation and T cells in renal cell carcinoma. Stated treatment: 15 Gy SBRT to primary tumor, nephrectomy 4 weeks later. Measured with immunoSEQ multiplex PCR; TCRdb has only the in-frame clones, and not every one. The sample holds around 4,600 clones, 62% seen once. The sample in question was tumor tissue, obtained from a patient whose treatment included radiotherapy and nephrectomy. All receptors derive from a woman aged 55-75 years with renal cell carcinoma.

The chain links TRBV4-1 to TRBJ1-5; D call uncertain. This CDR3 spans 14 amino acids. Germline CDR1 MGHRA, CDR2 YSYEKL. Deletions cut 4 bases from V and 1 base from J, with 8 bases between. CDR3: CASSRGISNQPQHF. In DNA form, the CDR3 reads TGCGCCAGCAGCCGCGGAATCAGCAATCAGCCCCAGCATTTT.

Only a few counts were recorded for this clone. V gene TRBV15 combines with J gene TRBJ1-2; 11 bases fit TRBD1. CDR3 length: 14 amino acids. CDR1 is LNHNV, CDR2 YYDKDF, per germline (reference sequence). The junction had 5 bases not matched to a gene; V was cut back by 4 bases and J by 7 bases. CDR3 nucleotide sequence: TGTGCCACCAGCATCGGAGGGACAGGGGGTGGCTACACCTTC. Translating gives CATSIGGTGGGYTF.

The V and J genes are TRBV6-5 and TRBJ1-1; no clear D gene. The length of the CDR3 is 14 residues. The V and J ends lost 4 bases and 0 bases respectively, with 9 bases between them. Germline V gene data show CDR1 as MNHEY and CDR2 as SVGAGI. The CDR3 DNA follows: TGTGCCAGCAGTTGGCCTAGGATGAACACTGAAGCTTTCTTT. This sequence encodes CASSWPRMNTEAFF.

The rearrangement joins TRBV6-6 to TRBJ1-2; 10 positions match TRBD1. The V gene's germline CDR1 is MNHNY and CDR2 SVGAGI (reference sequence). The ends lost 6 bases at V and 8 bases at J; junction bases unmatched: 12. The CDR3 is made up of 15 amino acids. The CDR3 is CASSSFPTGGEGYTF. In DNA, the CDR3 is TGTGCCAGCAGCTCCTTCCCGACAGGGGGCGAGGGCTACACCTTC.

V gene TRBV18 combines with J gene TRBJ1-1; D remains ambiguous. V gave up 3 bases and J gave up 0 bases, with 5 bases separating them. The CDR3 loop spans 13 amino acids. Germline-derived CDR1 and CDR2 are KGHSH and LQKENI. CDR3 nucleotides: TGTGCCAGCTCACCGCAAATGAACACTGAAGCTTTCTTT. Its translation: CASSPQMNTEAFF.

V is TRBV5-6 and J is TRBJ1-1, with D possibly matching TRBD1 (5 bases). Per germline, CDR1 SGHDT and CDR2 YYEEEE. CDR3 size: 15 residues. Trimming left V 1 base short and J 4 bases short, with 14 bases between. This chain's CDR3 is CASSLKGSGGTEAFF. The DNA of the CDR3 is TGTGCCAGCAGCTTGAAGGGCTCGGGGGGCACTGAAGCTTTCTTT.